The clone carrying this T cell receptor (beta chain) was counted at least ten times. The antigen is not known. Hyperthyroidism patients were newly diagnosed, had disease duration under 2 months, and were aged 18 to 65 years. Diagnosis relied on clinical symptoms, serum thyroxine and TRAb, thyroid ultrasound and orbital computed tomography. V was pared by 5 bases and J by 6 bases, with 9 bases of the junction left unmatched. CDR3 size: 15 residues. Germline CDR1 and CDR2: MDHEN and SYDVKM. The data originate from a study of T cells in Graves' hyperthyroidism and ophthalmopathy. Study findings and constraints: Median prediction lead before ophthalmopathy onset was 6.5 months with the model. Ophthalmopathy was separated from stable hyperthyroidism by a 13 V-J model.

Amplification yielded TCR beta CDR3 regions, with RNA transcripts as the source. First-round RT-PCR of the TCR CDR3 relied on the HTBI primer set. In TCRdb, the multiplex PCR reads were re-called with MiXCR into one record per CDR3 protein. Here the sample spans approximately 600,000 distinct CDR3 sequences, around 15% being singletons. The receptor was derived from a woman aged 25-40 years with Graves' hyperthyroidism. What was sequenced was blood. This chain uses TRBV28 with TRBJ2-2; 7 nucleotides match TRBD2. As DNA, the CDR3 is TGTGCCAGCAGTCCTCCGGAGCGGGGTGCCGGGGAGCTGTTTTTT. It specifies CASSPPERGAGELFF.